This is a list of T cell receptor beta chains from one sample in a study of regulatory T cells in long-lasting Graves disease. TCRdb recomputed calls from the multiplex PCR reads with MiXCR, one row per CDR3 protein. The repertoire holds 420,000 or so distinct CDR3 sequences, 20% to 25% seen once, with about a quarter in the top ten. The sample consisted of peripheral blood mononuclear cells (PBMCs), taken when the disease was refractory, from a patient treated with antithyroid drugs. These receptors were obtained from a female donor with Graves disease. Each CDR3 is given with its conserved first and last residue. D genes are given only for firm matches. Some rows mark clone size as missing; the rest say once, few, many or name a class of expanded clone.

D,V,J,size,CDR3,DNA
.,TRBV28,TRBJ2-7,many,CASRPPGTLRKLASYEQYF,TGTGCCAGCAGGCCTCCCGGGACACTAAGGAAGCTAGCATCCTACGAGCAGTACTTC
TRBD2,TRBV20-1,TRBJ2-5,.,CSAWDLAGIQETQYF,TGCAGTGCTTGGGATCTAGCGGGGATCCAAGAGACCCAGTACTTC
.,TRBV20-1,TRBJ1-4,many,CSARPGRGEKLFF,TGCAGTGCTAGACCTGGTCGCGGGGAAAAACTGTTTTTT
.,TRBV2,TRBJ1-6,many,CASAGLSSYNSPLHF,TGTGCCAGCGCCGGACTGAGCTCCTATAATTCACCCCTCCACTTT
.,TRBV2,TRBJ1-6,many,CASSEGIKNSPLHF,TGTGCCAGCAGTGAGGGGATTAAGAATTCACCCCTCCACTTT
TRBD1,TRBV28,TRBJ2-4,few,CASSEPGTGDIQYF,TGTGCCAGCAGTGAACCGGGGACAGGGGACATTCAGTACTTC
.,TRBV28,TRBJ2-2,many,CASSLLGSPNTGELFF,TGTGCCAGCAGTTTATTGGGCAGTCCGAACACCGGGGAGCTGTTTTTT
.,TRBV4-1,TRBJ1-2,.,CASSPGGGTIYGYTF,TGCGCCAGCAGCCCCGGGGGGGGGACGATCTATGGCTACACCTTC
TRBD1,TRBV20-1,TRBJ1-1,.,CSAKPGQTANTEAFF,TGCAGTGCCAAACCGGGACAGACCGCGAACACTGAAGCTTTCTTT
.,TRBV28,TRBJ1-4,many,CASSLEGSASEKLFF,TGTGCCAGCAGTTTGGAGGGCTCCGCGAGTGAAAAACTGTTTTTT
.,TRBV18,TRBJ1-1,few,CASSPFENTEAFF,TGTGCCAGCTCACCGTTCGAAAACACTGAAGCTTTCTTT
.,TRBV7-2,TRBJ2-1,.,CASSLVAGNLGEQFF,TGTGCCAGCAGCTTAGTGGCGGGAAACCTGGGTGAGCAGTTCTTC
.,TRBV2,TRBJ2-7,.,CASLGRSITSYEQYF,TGTGCCAGCTTAGGGCGGAGTATAACGTCCTACGAGCAGTACTTC
TRBD1,TRBV20-1,TRBJ2-5,once,CSAPRAGDRRETQYF,TGCAGTGCACCGAGGGCAGGGGACAGACGAGAGACCCAGTACTTC
.,TRBV5-1,TRBJ2-5,once,CASSAILQETQYF,TGCGCCAGCAGCGCAATACTACAAGAGACCCAGTACTTC
.,TRBV6-1,TRBJ2-7,many,CASLPHRDRSVYEQYF,TGTGCCAGCCTCCCGCACCGCGACCGATCAGTCTACGAGCAGTACTTC
.,TRBV12-3/TRBV12-4,TRBJ1-1,many,CASSGGTVNTEAFF,TGTGCCAGCAGTGGGGGGACCGTGAACACTGAAGCTTTCTTT
.,TRBV7-9,TRBJ2-5,.,CASRPYVGAQETQYF,TGTGCCAGCAGGCCCTACGTGGGGGCCCAAGAGACCCAGTACTTC
.,TRBV6-2/TRBV6-3,TRBJ2-7,few,CASSYRPRIGVTYEQYF,TGTGCCAGCAGTTACCGACCCCGGATCGGCGTGACCTACGAGCAGTACTTC
.,TRBV15,TRBJ1-1,few,CATSRATIGVTEAFF,TGTGCCACCAGCAGAGCGACAATAGGGGTAACTGAAGCTTTCTTT